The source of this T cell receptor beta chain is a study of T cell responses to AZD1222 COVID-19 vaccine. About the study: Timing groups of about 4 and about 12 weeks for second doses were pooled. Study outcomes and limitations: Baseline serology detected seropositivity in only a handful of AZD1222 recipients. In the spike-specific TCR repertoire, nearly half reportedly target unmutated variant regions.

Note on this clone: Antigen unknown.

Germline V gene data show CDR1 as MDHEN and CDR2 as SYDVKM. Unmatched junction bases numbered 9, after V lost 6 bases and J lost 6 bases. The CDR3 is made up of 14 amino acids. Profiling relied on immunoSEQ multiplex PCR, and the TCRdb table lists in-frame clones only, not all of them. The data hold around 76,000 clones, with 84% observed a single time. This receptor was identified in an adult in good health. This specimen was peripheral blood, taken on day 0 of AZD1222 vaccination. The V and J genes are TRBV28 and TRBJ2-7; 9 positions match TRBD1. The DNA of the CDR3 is TGTGCCAGCAGCTCCGGGACAGGGTTTTCCGAGCAGTACTTC. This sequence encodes CASSSGTGFSEQYF.